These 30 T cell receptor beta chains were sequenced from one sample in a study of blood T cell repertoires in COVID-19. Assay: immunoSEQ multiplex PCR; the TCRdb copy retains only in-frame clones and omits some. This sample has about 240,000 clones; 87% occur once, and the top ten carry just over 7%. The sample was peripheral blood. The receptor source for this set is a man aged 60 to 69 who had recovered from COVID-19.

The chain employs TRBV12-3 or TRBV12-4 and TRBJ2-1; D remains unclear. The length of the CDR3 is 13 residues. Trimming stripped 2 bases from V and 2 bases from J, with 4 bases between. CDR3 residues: CASSLPAYNEQFF. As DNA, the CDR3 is TGTGCCAGCAGTTTACCGGCCTACAATGAGCAGTTCTTC.

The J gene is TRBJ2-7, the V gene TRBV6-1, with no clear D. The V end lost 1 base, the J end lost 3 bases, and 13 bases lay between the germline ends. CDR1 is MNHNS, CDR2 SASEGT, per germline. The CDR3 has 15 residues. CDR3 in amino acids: CASSEGIRGFYEQYF. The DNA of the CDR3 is TGTGCCAGCAGTGAAGGTATCAGAGGTTTCTACGAGCAGTACTTC.

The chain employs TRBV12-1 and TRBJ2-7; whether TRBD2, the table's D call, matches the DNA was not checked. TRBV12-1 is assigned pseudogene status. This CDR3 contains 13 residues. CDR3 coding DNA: TGTGCCAAAGTTTGCGGAATGCCCTACGAGCAGTACGTC. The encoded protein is CAKVCGMPYEQYV.

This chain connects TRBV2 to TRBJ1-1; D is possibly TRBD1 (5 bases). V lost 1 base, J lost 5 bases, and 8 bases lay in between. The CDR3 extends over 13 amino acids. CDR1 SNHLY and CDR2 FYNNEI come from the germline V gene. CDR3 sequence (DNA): TGTGCCAGCAGTGAAGGGGGCGAGACTGAAGCTTTCTTT. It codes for CASSEGGETEAFF.

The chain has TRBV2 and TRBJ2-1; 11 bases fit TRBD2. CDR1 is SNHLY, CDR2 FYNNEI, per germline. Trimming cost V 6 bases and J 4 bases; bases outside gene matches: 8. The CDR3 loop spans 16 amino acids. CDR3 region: CASSPLAGGLYNEQFF. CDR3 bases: TGTGCCAGCAGCCCTCTAGCGGGGGGTCTTTACAATGAGCAGTTCTTC.

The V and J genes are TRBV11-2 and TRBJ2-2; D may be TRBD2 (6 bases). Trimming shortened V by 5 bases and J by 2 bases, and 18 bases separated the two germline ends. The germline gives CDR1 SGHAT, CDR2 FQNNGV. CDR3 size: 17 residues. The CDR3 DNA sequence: TGTGCCAGCAGCACCTACGCCGGGACTCTTAACACCGGGGAGCTGTTTTTT. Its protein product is CASSTYAGTLNTGELFF.

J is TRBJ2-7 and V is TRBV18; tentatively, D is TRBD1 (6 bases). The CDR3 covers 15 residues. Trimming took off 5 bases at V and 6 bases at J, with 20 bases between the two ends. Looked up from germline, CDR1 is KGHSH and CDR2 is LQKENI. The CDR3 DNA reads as TGTGCCAGCTCAACCACAGCAGGGGCAGCATCCGAGCAGTACTTC. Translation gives CASSTTAGAASEQYF.

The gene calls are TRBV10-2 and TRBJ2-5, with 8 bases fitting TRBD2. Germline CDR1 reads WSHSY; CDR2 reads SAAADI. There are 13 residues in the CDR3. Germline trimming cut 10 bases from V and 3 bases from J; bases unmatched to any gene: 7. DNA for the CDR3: TGCGCCACCTCGACGGGAGGGGAAGAGACCCAGTACTTC. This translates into CATSTGGEETQYF.

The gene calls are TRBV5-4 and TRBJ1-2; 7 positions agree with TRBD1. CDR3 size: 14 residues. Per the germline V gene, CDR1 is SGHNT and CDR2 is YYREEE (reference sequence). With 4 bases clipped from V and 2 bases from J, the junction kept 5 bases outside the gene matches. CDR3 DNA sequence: TGTGCCAGCAGCAGTGGACAGGTCAACTATGGCTACACCTTC. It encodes CASSSGQVNYGYTF. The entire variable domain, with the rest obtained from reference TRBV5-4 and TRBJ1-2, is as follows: ETGVTQSPTHLIKTRGQQVTLRCSSQSGHNTVSWYQQALGQGPQFIFQYYREEENGRGNFPPRFSGLQFPNYSSELNVNALELDDSALYLCASSSGQVNYGYTFGSGTRLTVV.

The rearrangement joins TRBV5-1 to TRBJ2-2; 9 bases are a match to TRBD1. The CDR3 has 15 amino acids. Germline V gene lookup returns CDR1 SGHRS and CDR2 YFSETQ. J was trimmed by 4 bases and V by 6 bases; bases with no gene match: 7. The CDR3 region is CASTVSGQGTGELFF. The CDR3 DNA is TGCGCCAGCACCGTCTCGGGACAGGGCACCGGGGAGCTGTTTTTT.

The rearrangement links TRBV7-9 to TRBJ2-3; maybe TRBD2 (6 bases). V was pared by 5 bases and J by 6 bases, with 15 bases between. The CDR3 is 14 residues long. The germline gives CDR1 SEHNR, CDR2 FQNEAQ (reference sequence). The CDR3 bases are TGTGCCAGCAGCCCCACGCGACGGGGGGATACGCAGTATTTT. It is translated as CASSPTRRGDTQYF.

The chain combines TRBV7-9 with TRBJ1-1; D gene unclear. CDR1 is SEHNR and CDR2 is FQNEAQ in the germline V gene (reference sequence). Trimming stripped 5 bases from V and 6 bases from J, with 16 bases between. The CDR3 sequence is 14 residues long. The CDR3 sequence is CASSPSAPGAEAFF. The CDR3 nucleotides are TGTGCCAGCAGCCCGTCGGCCCCGGGAGCTGAAGCTTTCTTT.

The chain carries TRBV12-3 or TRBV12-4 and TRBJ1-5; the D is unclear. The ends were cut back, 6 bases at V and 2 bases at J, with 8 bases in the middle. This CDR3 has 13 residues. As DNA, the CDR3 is TGTGCCAGCAGCTGGGGAGGCAATCAGCCCCAGCATTTT. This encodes CASSWGGNQPQHF.

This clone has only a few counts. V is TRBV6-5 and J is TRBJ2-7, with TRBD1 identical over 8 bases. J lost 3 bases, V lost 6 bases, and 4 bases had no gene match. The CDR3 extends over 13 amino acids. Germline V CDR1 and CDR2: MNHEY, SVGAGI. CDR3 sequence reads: CASSKTGVYEQYF. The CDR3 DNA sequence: TGTGCCAGCAGCAAGACAGGGGTCTACGAGCAGTACTTC.

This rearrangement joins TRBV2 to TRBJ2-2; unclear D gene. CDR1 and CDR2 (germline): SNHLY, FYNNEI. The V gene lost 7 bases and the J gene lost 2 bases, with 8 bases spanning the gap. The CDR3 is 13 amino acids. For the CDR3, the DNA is TGTGCCAGCACCATTAGCAACACCGGGGAGCTGTTTTTT. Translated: CASTISNTGELFF.

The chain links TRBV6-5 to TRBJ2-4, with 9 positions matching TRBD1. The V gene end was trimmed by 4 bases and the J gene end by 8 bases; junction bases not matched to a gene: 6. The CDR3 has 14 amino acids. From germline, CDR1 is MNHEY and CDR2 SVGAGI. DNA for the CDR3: TGTGCCAGCAGTTCCCCGACAGGGGGGGACATTCAGTACTTC. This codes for CASSSPTGGDIQYF.

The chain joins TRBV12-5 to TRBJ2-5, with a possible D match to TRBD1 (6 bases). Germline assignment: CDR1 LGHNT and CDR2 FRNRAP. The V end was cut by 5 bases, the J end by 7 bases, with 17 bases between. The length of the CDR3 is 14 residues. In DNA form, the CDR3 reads TGTGCTAGTGGTACGACAGGTCGTTGGGGGACCCAGTACTTC. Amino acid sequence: CASGTTGRWGTQYF.

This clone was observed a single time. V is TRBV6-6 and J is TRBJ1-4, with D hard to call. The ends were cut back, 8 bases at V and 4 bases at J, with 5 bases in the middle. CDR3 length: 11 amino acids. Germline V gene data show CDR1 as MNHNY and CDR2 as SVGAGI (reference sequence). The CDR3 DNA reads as TGTGCCAGCGGCCTTAATGAAAAACTGTTTTTT. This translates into CASGLNEKLFF.

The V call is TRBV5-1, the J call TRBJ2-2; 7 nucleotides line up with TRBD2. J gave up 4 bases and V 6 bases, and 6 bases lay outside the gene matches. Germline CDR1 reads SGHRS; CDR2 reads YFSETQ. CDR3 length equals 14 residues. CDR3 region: CASTGGGGTGELFF. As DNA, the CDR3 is TGCGCCAGCACCGGCGGCGGGGGCACCGGGGAGCTGTTTTTT.

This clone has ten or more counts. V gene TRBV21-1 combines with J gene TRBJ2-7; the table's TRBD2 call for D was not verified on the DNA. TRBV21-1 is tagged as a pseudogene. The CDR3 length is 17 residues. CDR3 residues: CASSKVRLAESSYEQYV. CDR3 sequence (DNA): TGTGCCAGCAGCAAAGTCCGACTAGCGGAAAGCTCCTACGAGCAGTACGTC.

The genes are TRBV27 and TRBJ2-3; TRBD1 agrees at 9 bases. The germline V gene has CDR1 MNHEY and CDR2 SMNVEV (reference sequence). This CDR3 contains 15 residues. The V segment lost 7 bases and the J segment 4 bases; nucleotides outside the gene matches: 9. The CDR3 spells CASTRGTGPADTQYF. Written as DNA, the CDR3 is TGTGCCAGCACCCGGGGGACAGGGCCGGCAGATACGCAGTATTTT.

CDR3 residues: CASSQDTDYGYTF. The CDR3 coding sequence is TGTGCCAGCAGCCAAGATACGGACTATGGCTACACCTTC. The gene calls are TRBV4-2 and TRBJ1-2, with unresolved D. Germline-derived CDR1 and CDR2 are LGHNA and YNFKEQ. The V gene lost 0 bases and the J gene lost 3 bases, with 5 bases spanning the gap. The length of the CDR3 is 13 residues.

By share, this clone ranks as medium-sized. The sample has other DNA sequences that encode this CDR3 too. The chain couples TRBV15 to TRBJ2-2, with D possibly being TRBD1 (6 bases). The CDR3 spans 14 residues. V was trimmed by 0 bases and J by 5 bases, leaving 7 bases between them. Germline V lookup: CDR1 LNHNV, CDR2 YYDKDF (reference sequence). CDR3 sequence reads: CATSRDRGTGELFF. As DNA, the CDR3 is TGTGCCACCAGCAGAGATAGGGGGACCGGGGAGCTGTTTTTT. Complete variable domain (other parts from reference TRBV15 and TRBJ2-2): DAMVIQNPRYQVTQFGKPVTLSCSQTLNHNVMYWYQQKSSQAPKLLFHYYDKDFNNEADTPDNFQSRRPNTSFCFLDIRSPGLGDTAMYLCATSRDRGTGELFFGEGSRLTVL.

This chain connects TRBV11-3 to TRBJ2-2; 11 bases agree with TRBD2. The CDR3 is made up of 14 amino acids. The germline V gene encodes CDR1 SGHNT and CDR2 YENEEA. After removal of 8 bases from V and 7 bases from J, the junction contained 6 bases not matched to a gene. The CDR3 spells CASVAGGAGGELFF. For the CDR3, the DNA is TGTGCCAGCGTAGCGGGGGGGGCCGGCGGGGAGCTGTTTTTT.

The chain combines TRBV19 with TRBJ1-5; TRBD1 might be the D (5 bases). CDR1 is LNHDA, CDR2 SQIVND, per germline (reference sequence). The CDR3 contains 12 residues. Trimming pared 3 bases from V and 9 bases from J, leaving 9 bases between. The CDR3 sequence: CASSMGGRPQHF. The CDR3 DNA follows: TGTGCCAGTAGTATGGGGGGTCGGCCCCAGCATTTT.

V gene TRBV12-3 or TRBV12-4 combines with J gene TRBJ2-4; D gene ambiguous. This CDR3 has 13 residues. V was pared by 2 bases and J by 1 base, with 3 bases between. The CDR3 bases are TGTGCCAGCAGTTTACGGGCCAAAAACATTCAGTACTTC. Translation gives CASSLRAKNIQYF.

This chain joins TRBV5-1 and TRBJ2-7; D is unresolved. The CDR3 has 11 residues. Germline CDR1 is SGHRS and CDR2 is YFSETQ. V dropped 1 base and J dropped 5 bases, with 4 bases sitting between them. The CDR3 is CASSLFDEQYF. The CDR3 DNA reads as TGCGCCAGCAGCTTGTTCGACGAGCAGTACTTC.

For the CDR3, the DNA is TGCGCCAGCACAAAGGAGATCCCGGTCGTTGTGACCTACGAGCAGTACTTC. Amino acid sequence: CASTKEIPVVVTYEQYF. V is TRBV4-1 and J is TRBJ2-7; D gene uncertain. V dropped 7 bases and J dropped 2 bases, with 24 bases sitting between them. There are 17 residues in the CDR3. CDR1 is MGHRA and CDR2 is YSYEKL in the germline V gene.

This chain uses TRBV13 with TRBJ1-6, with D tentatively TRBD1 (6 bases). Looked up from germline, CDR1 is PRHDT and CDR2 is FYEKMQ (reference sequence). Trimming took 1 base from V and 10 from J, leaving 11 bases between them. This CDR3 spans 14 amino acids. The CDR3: CASSLDRARSPLHF. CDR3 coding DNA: TGTGCCAGCAGCTTAGACAGGGCTCGGTCACCCCTCCACTTT.

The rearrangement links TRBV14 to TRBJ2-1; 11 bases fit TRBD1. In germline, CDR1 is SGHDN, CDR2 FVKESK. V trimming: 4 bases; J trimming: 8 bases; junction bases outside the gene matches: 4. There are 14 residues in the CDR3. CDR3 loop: CASSLDRGLDEQFF. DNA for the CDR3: TGTGCCAGCAGCCTGGACAGGGGGCTCGATGAGCAGTTCTTC.